The next 13 T cell receptor beta chains were all read from a single sample in a study of shared clonotypes between healthy human individuals (dated by TCRdb to the early 2020s). Libraries were constructed by the immunoSEQ multiplex PCR assay. Not all clones reach the TCRdb copy of this immuneACCESS table, which keeps in-frame sequences only. Checked studies attribute under half of the gap to unresolved V genes and leave the rest unexplained. The sample data list about 460,000 clones, and roughly four fifths of these were observed just once. The ten top clones hold more than 10% of the sample. Material for sequencing was PBMCs. The source is a woman in her thirties or forties in good health. Some clones in this sample may be carry-over from other donors' samples.

The chain has TRBV7-2 and TRBJ2-5; D perhaps matches TRBD2 (6 bases). Looked up from germline, CDR1 is SGHTA and CDR2 is FQGNSA. This CDR3 has 15 residues. The germline V and J ends were trimmed by 4 bases and 5 bases, with 17 bases remaining between them. The CDR3 DNA reads as TGTGCCAGCAGCTACCAGGGCGGAGGGTTGGAGACCCAGTACTTC. Encoded protein: CASSYQGGGLETQYF. Full variable domain (outside the CDR3, taken from reference TRBV7-2 and TRBJ2-5): GAGVSQSPSNKVTEKGKDVELRCDPISGHTALYWYRQSLGQGLEFLIYFQGNSAPDKSGLPSDRFSAERTGGSVSTLTIQRTQQEDSAVYLCASSYQGGGLETQYFGPGTRLLVL.

The chain couples TRBV19 to TRBJ1-2, with D tentatively TRBD1 (5 bases). The CDR3 extends over 13 amino acids. From germline, CDR1 is LNHDA and CDR2 SQIVND (reference sequence). Trimming stripped 3 bases from V and 3 bases from J, with 8 bases between. CDR3: CASSMGRDYGYTF. CDR3 DNA: TGTGCCAGTAGTATGGGACGGGACTATGGCTACACCTTC.

This clone was seen a few times. The chain is built from TRBV19 and TRBJ1-1; TRBD1 might be the D (6 bases). Germline CDR1 and CDR2: LNHDA and SQIVND (reference sequence). V was clipped by 0 bases and J by 6 bases, with 14 bases between them. The CDR3 sequence is 15 residues long. The CDR3 loop reads CASSIEGGRYAEAFF. The DNA for the CDR3 is TGTGCCAGTAGTATAGAGGGGGGGCGTTACGCTGAAGCTTTCTTT.

This clone was observed once. The chain combines TRBV5-6 with TRBJ2-3, with a weak D call TRBD1 (9 bases). The V end was cut by 0 bases, the J end by 5 bases, with 19 bases between. The CDR3 spans 17 residues. Germline CDR1 is SGHDT and CDR2 is YYEEEE. CDR3 loop: CASSLGLAGTGRDTQYF. The CDR3 nucleotides are TGTGCCAGCAGCTTGGGTTTAGCGGGGACAGGGCGAGATACGCAGTATTTT.

This clone came up a few times. J is TRBJ2-1 and V is TRBV7-3; D gene unclear. The V and J ends lost 4 bases and 4 bases respectively, with 14 bases between them. Looked up from germline, CDR1 is SGHTA and CDR2 is FQGTGA. CDR3 length: 15 amino acids. This CDR3 reads CASSSIRSIYNEQFF. DNA of the CDR3: TGTGCCAGCAGCTCCATTCGGTCAATATACAATGAGCAGTTCTTC. Combining the CDR3 with reference TRBV7-3 and TRBJ2-1 gives the whole variable domain GAGVSQTPSNKVTEKGKYVELRCDPISGHTALYWYRQSLGQGPEFLIYFQGTGAADDSGLPNDRFFAVRPEGSVSTLKIQRTERGDSAVYLCASSSIRSIYNEQFFGPGTRLTVL.

The table lists this clone with a count of one. This CDR3 is CASSLGPNTDTQYF. For the CDR3, the DNA is TGTGCCAGCAGCTTAGGGCCGAACACGGATACGCAGTATTTT. The V and J genes are TRBV7-2 and TRBJ2-3; D is unresolved. The CDR3 runs 14 residues. Trimming removed 1 base from V and 6 bases from J, with 11 bases in between. Germline V gene data show CDR1 as SGHTA and CDR2 as FQGNSA.

V usage is TRBV9 and J usage is TRBJ2-3; 10 positions agree with TRBD1. The CDR3 sequence is 15 residues long. V was pared by 2 bases and J by 6 bases, with 6 bases of the junction left unmatched. The germline V gene encodes CDR1 SGDLS and CDR2 YYNGEE. In nucleotides, the CDR3 is TGTGCCAGCAGCGTGCGGGACAGGGGTCTGGATACGCAGTATTTT. Translation: CASSVRDRGLDTQYF.

The chain is built from TRBV5-1 and TRBJ1-2, with D hard to call. Germline V lookup: CDR1 SGHRS, CDR2 YFSETQ. Trimming left V 1 base short and J 3 bases short, with 10 bases between. CDR3 size: 14 residues. Written as DNA, the CDR3 is TGCGCCAGCAGCTTGAGGGCGGTGGACTATGGCTACACCTTC. Protein sequence: CASSLRAVDYGYTF.

This clone is a singleton in its sample. The V gene is TRBV29-1, the J gene TRBJ2-2, with D possibly being TRBD2 (7 bases). This CDR3 is built from 12 residues. Per germline, CDR1 SQVTM and CDR2 ANQGSEA. The CDR3 DNA follows: TGCTCGGGGGGCGGGAACACCGGGGAGCTGTTTTTT. Translating gives CSGGGNTGELFF.

The chain links TRBV2 to TRBJ2-5; 11 bases are shared with TRBD2. Germline CDR1 is SNHLY and CDR2 is FYNNEI. The J segment lost 7 bases and the V segment lost 5 bases, leaving 9 bases of the junction unmatched. This CDR3 has 15 residues. The DNA of the CDR3 is TGTGCCAGCAGTATACTAGCGGGAGCCCCGGGGACCCAGTACTTC. Amino acid sequence: CASSILAGAPGTQYF.

This clone showed up just a few times. This rearrangement joins TRBV9 to TRBJ2-5; 8 nucleotides match TRBD2. This CDR3 region has 15 residues. The germline V gene encodes CDR1 SGDLS and CDR2 YYNGEE. The junction had 6 bases not matched to a gene; V was cut back by 0 bases and J by 5 bases. The CDR3 reads CASSVVGRAGETQYF. The CDR3 coding sequence is TGTGCCAGCAGCGTAGTCGGGAGGGCCGGGGAGACCCAGTACTTC. The full variable domain, completed using reference TRBV9 and TRBJ2-5, is DSGVTQTPKHLITATGQRVTLRCSPRSGDLSVYWYQQSLDQGLQFLIQYYNGEERAKGNILERFSAQQFPDLHSELNLSSLELGDSALYFCASSVVGRAGETQYFGPGTRLLVL.

V usage is TRBV2 and J usage is TRBJ2-3; 7 positions match TRBD2. The germline V gene has CDR1 SNHLY and CDR2 FYNNEI. The trim removed 7 bases at V and 0 bases at J, leaving 4 bases unmatched. The length of the CDR3 is 14 residues. The CDR3 DNA reads as TGTGCCAGCAAGGAGCGGGACAGCACAGATACGCAGTATTTT. It is translated as CASKERDSTDTQYF.

The CDR3 loop reads CATRGYSNQPQHF. The CDR3 coding sequence is TGTGCCACCCGGGGCTATAGCAATCAGCCCCAGCATTTT. The rearrangement joins TRBV28 to TRBJ1-5, with D possibly being TRBD1 (5 bases). The V gene lost 10 bases and the J gene lost 0 bases, with 10 bases spanning the gap. Germline lookup yields CDR1 MDHEN and CDR2 SYDVKM. The CDR3 consists of 13 residues.